This TCR beta chain was sequenced for a study of post-analysis software for immune sequencing data. With 0 bases removed from V and 11 bases from J, the gap between germline ends came to 10 bases. Germline V gene sequence: CDR1 MNHNY, CDR2 SVGAGI (reference sequence). CDR3 size: 12 residues. Overall study results and limits: TRBV5-6, TRBV5-1 and TRBV20-1 were among four or five TRBV segments more frequent in patients than controls.

TCR beta libraries were prepared from cDNA with unique molecular identifiers. TCRdb processed the PCR reads anew with MiXCR; each CDR3 protein has one entry. Here the sample spans more than 500,000 distinct CDR3 sequences, around 36% being singletons. Note on this clonotype: What it recognizes is unknown.

The sequence was obtained from a girl under 18 with multiple sclerosis. Input material: blood. The J gene is TRBJ1-1, the V gene TRBV6-6; D is unresolved. The CDR3 loop is CASSYSNVGAFF. The CDR3 DNA reads as TGTGCCAGCAGTTACTCAAATGTCGGGGCTTTCTTT.